The rows below give T cell receptor beta chains drawn from one sample of a study of T-cell memory formation after mild COVID-19. TCRdb re-called the 5' RACE reads with MiXCR, one entry per CDR3 protein. The sample lists over 70,000 distinct CDR3 sequences; approximately 16% were seen once. Source material: PBMCs or a T cell subset sorted from them (not recorded which). The receptors shown here come from a man aged 18-30 years who had mild COVID-19 (a few samples of this study predate the infection). Cell type and time point are not known. The CDR3 runs from the conserved cysteine through the conserved F or W. Only part of the rows carry a size: once, few, many, or a class if the clone is expanded.

j_call clone_size v_call cdr3_aa
TRBJ1-1 many TRBV9 CASSRRQEQNTEAFF
TRBJ2-5 . TRBV11-2 CASSLVPGETQYF
TRBJ2-4 many TRBV5-1 CASSLLGLGTNIQYF
TRBJ1-1 . TRBV5-1 CASSSPRGGSEAFF
TRBJ1-5 few TRBV4-2 CASSHGGPNQPQHF
TRBJ1-2 . TRBV27 CASSLRQGHGYTF
TRBJ2-1 few TRBV27 CASTRGVNSYNEQFF
TRBJ1-2 . TRBV14 CASSQRGQGNNYGYTF
TRBJ2-3 . TRBV5-1 CASSLAPGFGTDTQYF
TRBJ1-5 . TRBV4-1 CASSIRPGEYSNQPQHF
TRBJ2-3 . TRBV7-2 CASSQSRDTQYF
TRBJ2-1 many TRBV7-7 CASSRGGQFDEQFF
TRBJ2-1 few TRBV4-2 CASSQGVASDEQFF
TRBJ2-3 . TRBV19 CASSIDRTGARDTQYF
TRBJ2-7 . TRBV6-5 CASSYSMVGPNYEQYF
TRBJ1-1 . TRBV6-5 CASSPTGNLGTEAFF
TRBJ1-1 . TRBV27 CASSNPTGTEAFF
TRBJ2-2 few TRBV5-1 CASSPRQRTNTGELFF
TRBJ1-2 . TRBV6-5 CASSYGVSYGYTF
TRBJ2-3 few TRBV7-8 CASSLAGITDTQYF
TRBJ1-6 few TRBV20-1 CSAPKTGNSPLHF
TRBJ1-1 few TRBV7-9 CASSRSGQFEAFF
TRBJ2-7 . TRBV20-1 CSAISPDRQDEQYF
TRBJ2-3 few TRBV11-2 CASSRTGGPTDTQYF
TRBJ1-1 few TRBV29-1 CSVEESFRHHIF
TRBJ2-7 . TRBV3-1 CASTGNGGYEQYF
TRBJ1-2 few TRBV25-1 CASSAGSFYGYTF
TRBJ2-3 few TRBV27 CASRRLDADTQYF
TRBJ2-1 . TRBV11-3 CASSSRDTYNEQFF
TRBJ2-2 . TRBV28 CASISARELFF
TRBJ1-4 few TRBV9 CASSVDERLSNEKLFF
TRBJ2-3 . TRBV28 CASHPGDTSTDTQYF
TRBJ2-7 many TRBV7-8 CASSVGITGLSSYEQYF
TRBJ2-3 few TRBV4-3 CASSLYGGGTDTQYF
TRBJ1-1 few TRBV7-9 CASTIGGVNTEAFF
TRBJ2-7 . TRBV12-3/TRBV12-4 CVDTYEQYF
TRBJ2-1 many TRBV7-3 CASSPGTSGGNEQFF
TRBJ1-6 many TRBV6-5 CASRPSDRGHSPLHF
TRBJ1-6 . TRBV7-9 CASSRTGARNSPLHF
TRBJ2-3 . TRBV10-3 CAISPGDTQYF
TRBJ2-7 . TRBV20-1 CSARDLALPHEQYF
TRBJ2-7 few TRBV6-5 CASSYGERALEQYF
TRBJ1-1 few TRBV7-9 CASSPSGGEENTEAFF
TRBJ2-5 . TRBV6-2/TRBV6-3 CASSYSTLEGDQETQYF
TRBJ2-2 many TRBV7-6 CASRNRDDGELFF
TRBJ1-3 many TRBV11-1 CASSSSTVRGSGNTIYF
TRBJ1-2 few TRBV5-1 CASSSPGQGHNYGYTF
TRBJ2-3 . TRBV27 CARGKQGAGDTQYF
TRBJ2-4 . TRBV7-3 CASSLSPGGHTGDIQYF
TRBJ2-5 . TRBV7-9 CASTPGTQETQYF
TRBJ1-6 . TRBV20-1 CSARDLIFEGYNSPLHF
TRBJ1-2 few TRBV20-1 CSARGRGKSNGYTF